A single sample is the source of the 23 T cell receptor beta chains below, sequenced in a study of T cell repertoires in urothelial bladder cancer. Repertoires were generated with immunoSEQ multiplex PCR, while TCRdb's copy carries only in-frame clones and drops some. Of around 2,500 clones listed, about 75% are singletons. The sample taken for sequencing was tumor-infiltrating cells from bladder cancer. The receptors were sampled from a human donor with urothelial carcinoma.

The CDR3 coding sequence is TGTGCCAGCAGCCTCCCCGGGACTAGCGGGAGGATAGGGTCCTACGAGCAGTACTTC. As protein: CASSLPGTSGRIGSYEQYF. This chain uses TRBV7-2 with TRBJ2-7, with TRBD2 matching 15 bases. V dropped 5 bases and J dropped 1; count of bases not matched to a gene: 12. CDR3 length: 19 residues. Germline V gives CDR1 SGHTA, CDR2 FQGNSA.

V and J are TRBV27 and TRBJ1-6, with D possibly TRBD1 on 6 matching bases. Trimming stripped 2 bases from V and 8 bases from J, with 13 bases between. Germline CDR1 MNHEY, CDR2 SMNVEV (reference sequence). This CDR3 is 15 amino acids long. This CDR3 reads CASSLDGRGYSPLHF. CDR3 nucleotides: TGTGCCAGCAGTTTAGACGGCAGGGGATATTCACCCCTCCACTTT.

In its sample, this clone was seen once. This chain uses TRBV7-9 with TRBJ2-3; D call uncertain. The CDR3 totals 13 residues. Per germline, CDR1 SEHNR and CDR2 FQNEAQ (reference sequence). Trimming cost V 1 base and J 11 bases, with 13 bases left between them. This CDR3 is CASSLGGRSWQYF. CDR3 coding DNA: TGTGCCAGCAGCTTAGGCGGCCGTTCATGGCAGTATTTT.

The CDR3 spells CASSCYFGALNTEAFF. As DNA, the CDR3 is TGTGCCAGCAGCTGTTATTTTGGAGCTTTGAACACTGAAGCTTTCTTT. The rearrangement joins TRBV21-1 to TRBJ1-1. TRBV21-1 is a known pseudogene. This CDR3 is built from 16 residues.

The chain couples TRBV5-6 to TRBJ2-1, with D possibly TRBD1 on 5 matching bases. V was clipped by 3 bases and J by 7 bases, with 17 bases between them. Germline CDR1 reads SGHDT; CDR2 reads YYEEEE. The CDR3 sequence is 15 residues long. CDR3 coding DNA: TGTGCCAGCAGCTCATTAGGGGCGTATATTAATGAGCAGTTCTTC. As protein: CASSSLGAYINEQFF. The full variable domain, completed using reference TRBV5-6 and TRBJ2-1, is DAGVTQSPTHLIKTRGQQVTLRCSPKSGHDTVSWYQQALGQGPQFIFQYYEEEERQRGNFPDRFSGHQFPNYSSELNVNALLLGDSALYLCASSSLGAYINEQFFGPGTRLTVL.

In its sample, this clone was seen a few times. This sequence joins TRBV7-2 and TRBJ2-7; TRBD2 matches at 10 bases. Germline values: CDR1 SGHTA, CDR2 FQGNSA. The CDR3 covers 14 residues. After removal of 2 bases from V and 6 bases from J, the junction contained 4 bases not matched to a gene. CDR3 sequence reads: CASSLFASGGEQYF. In DNA form, the CDR3 reads TGTGCCAGCAGCTTATTTGCTAGCGGGGGCGAGCAGTACTTC.

The chain uses TRBV7-2 and TRBJ2-3; D is possibly TRBD1 (6 bases). Germline V gives CDR1 SGHTA, CDR2 FQGNSA. With 5 bases removed from V and 2 bases from J, the gap between germline ends came to 11 bases. The CDR3 covers 14 residues. CDR3 in amino acids: CASSPGQPTDTQYF. The CDR3 nucleotides are TGTGCCAGCAGCCCTGGACAGCCCACAGATACGCAGTATTTT. The full variable domain, its missing parts supplied by reference TRBV7-2 and TRBJ2-3, is GAGVSQSPSNKVTEKGKDVELRCDPISGHTALYWYRQSLGQGLEFLIYFQGNSAPDKSGLPSDRFSAERTGGSVSTLTIQRTQQEDSAVYLCASSPGQPTDTQYFGPGTRLTVL.

J is TRBJ2-7 and V is TRBV29-1; no reliable D call. The germline CDR1 and CDR2 sequences are SQVTM and ANQGSEA. Trimming left V 0 bases short and J 1 base short, with 13 bases between. The CDR3 runs 15 residues. The CDR3 coding sequence is TGCAGCGTTGAAGATCTAAGGTGGGAATCCTACGAGCAGTACTTC. Protein: CSVEDLRWESYEQYF.

This chain links TRBV5-1 with TRBJ2-7; TRBD1 might be the D (5 bases). The CDR3 is made up of 15 amino acids. Germline CDR1 SGHRS, CDR2 YFSETQ. Trimming took 4 bases from V and 3 from J, leaving 17 bases between them. CDR3 in DNA: TGCGCCAGCAGCCGTCCAGGACCAGGACACTACGAGCAGTACTTC. Its translation: CASSRPGPGHYEQYF.

The rearrangement uses TRBV18 and TRBJ2-1, with D hard to call. The V gene lost 3 bases and the J gene lost 9 bases, with 12 bases spanning the gap. The CDR3 totals 13 residues. From germline, CDR1 is KGHSH and CDR2 LQKENI. CDR3 in amino acids: CASSPRDGSEQFF. Here the CDR3 DNA reads TGTGCCAGCTCACCGAGAGACGGGTCTGAGCAGTTCTTC. The full variable domain, its missing parts supplied by reference TRBV18 and TRBJ2-1, is NAGVMQNPRHLVRRRGQEARLRCSPMKGHSHVYWYRQLPEEGLKFMVYLQKENIIDESGMPKERFSAEFPKEGPSILRIQQVVRGDSAAYFCASSPRDGSEQFFGPGTRLTVL.

The CDR3 here is CASSQVAPGTAIPTGANVLTF. The CDR3 DNA follows: TGTGCCAGCAGCCAAGTGGCCCCCGGGACAGCCATACCGACTGGGGCCAACGTCCTGACTTTC. The chain links TRBV4-2 to TRBJ2-6, with 7 bases aligning to TRBD1. This CDR3 region has 21 residues. V shed 1 base and J 2 bases; nucleotides not matched to a gene: 17. CDR1 and CDR2 (germline): LGHNA, YNFKEQ.

The chain has TRBV2 and TRBJ2-7; D is unresolved. CDR1 and CDR2 (germline): SNHLY, FYNNEI. The CDR3 covers 14 residues. Trimming cost V 5 bases and J 2 bases, with 13 bases left between them. CDR3 sequence: CASSKLGVTYEQYF. The CDR3 DNA follows: TGTGCCAGCAGTAAACTGGGCGTGACCTACGAGCAGTACTTC.

V is TRBV7-9 and J is TRBJ1-1; possibly TRBD1 for D (5 bases). The germline V gene has CDR1 SEHNR and CDR2 FQNEAQ (reference sequence). V was trimmed by 4 bases and J by 1 base, leaving 13 bases between them. This CDR3 comprises 15 residues. CDR3 bases: TGTGCCAGCAGCTCGACGGGGGTTAGGAACACTGAAGCTTTCTTT. Translated, it gives CASSSTGVRNTEAFF. Full variable domain (rest looked up from reference TRBV7-9 and TRBJ1-1): DTGVSQNPRHKITKRGQNVTFRCDPISEHNRLYWYRQTLGQGPEFLTYFQNEAQLEKSRLLSDRFSAERPKGSFSTLEIQRTEQGDSAMYLCASSSTGVRNTEAFFGQGTRLTVV.

The chain joins TRBV7-2 to TRBJ1-1, with D uncertain. The CDR3 spans 13 residues. CDR1 SGHTA and CDR2 FQGNSA come from the germline V gene. Trimming cost V 1 base and J 4 bases, with 7 bases left between them. The CDR3 reads CASSLGAATEAFF. CDR3 bases: TGTGCCAGCAGCTTAGGGGCTGCCACTGAAGCTTTCTTT.

This rearrangement joins TRBV6-1 to TRBJ2-7; possible D gene TRBD2, 5 bases. In germline, CDR1 is MNHNS, CDR2 SASEGT. There are 14 residues in the CDR3. The V gene lost 2 bases and the J gene lost 6 bases, with 14 bases spanning the gap. CDR3: CASSETSLAGEQYF. The CDR3 coding sequence is TGTGCCAGCAGTGAAACGAGCCTAGCTGGCGAGCAGTACTTC.

J is TRBJ1-3 and V is TRBV7-6; D ambiguous. Germline values: CDR1 SGHVS, CDR2 FNYEAQ. Trimming pared 4 bases from V and 1 base from J, leaving 11 bases between. This CDR3 spans 15 amino acids. CDR3 sequence reads: CASSSMEGSGNTIYF. CDR3 nucleotide sequence: TGTGCCAGCAGCTCGATGGAGGGATCTGGAAACACCATATATTTT.

The chain's CDR3 is CASSLGMGSGLKETQYF. The CDR3 nucleotides read TGCGCCAGCAGCTTGGGGATGGGGTCGGGACTTAAAGAGACCCAGTACTTC. The chain is built from TRBV5-1 and TRBJ2-5, with D possibly being TRBD2 (6 bases). This CDR3 has 17 residues. V was cut by 0 bases and J by 3 bases, with 18 bases left in between. Germline CDR1 SGHRS, CDR2 YFSETQ.

This chain uses TRBV30 with TRBJ1-4, with a weak D call TRBD1 (6 bases). The germline CDR1 and CDR2 sequences are GTSNPN and SVGIG (reference sequence). CDR3 length equals 14 residues. Trimming removed 1 base from V and 7 bases from J, with 13 bases in between. CDR3 DNA sequence: TGTGCCTGGAGTGATGTTGGGGGCGGTGAAAAACTGTTTTTT. Its translation: CAWSDVGGGEKLFF.

The chain links TRBV6-6 to TRBJ2-7; D possibly corresponds to TRBD1 (6 bases). The V gene lost 8 bases and the J gene lost 2 bases, with 10 bases spanning the gap. Germline CDR1 and CDR2: MNHNY and SVGAGI (reference sequence). The CDR3 has 12 residues. CDR3 protein: CASSGTTYEQYF. CDR3 bases: TGTGCCAGCTCCGGGACAACCTACGAGCAGTACTTC.

The chain is built from TRBV7-2 and TRBJ2-3; 8 positions match TRBD2. Per germline, CDR1 SGHTA and CDR2 FQGNSA. V shed 4 bases and J 9 bases; nucleotides not matched to a gene: 12. This CDR3 region has 15 residues. CDR3 coding DNA: TGTGCCAGCAGCTCCCGTCCGGGACTAGATGGCACGCAGTATTTT. Translating gives CASSSRPGLDGTQYF.

Concerning this clone: The junction departs from the called germline gene at one end, perhaps through a read error. The chain joins TRBV28 to TRBJ2-1; 8 nucleotides line up with TRBD2. This CDR3 comprises 17 residues. CDR1 and CDR2 (germline): MDHEN, SYDVKM. In nucleotides, the CDR3 is TGTGCCAGCAATTTACCCCCCGCGGGAGGTGGGTTGAATGAGCAGTTCTTC. Its translation is CASNLPPAGGGLNEQFF.

The CDR3 DNA is TGTGCCAGCAGACTAGCCGGGACAGCAACCTACGAGCAGTACTTC. This gives the protein CASRLAGTATYEQYF. V gene TRBV27 combines with J gene TRBJ2-7; D is perhaps TRBD1 (7 bases). The CDR3 extends over 15 amino acids. V was clipped by 6 bases and J by 2 bases, with 17 bases between them. Germline CDR1 and CDR2: MNHEY and SMNVEV (reference sequence).

The V gene is TRBV30, the J gene TRBJ2-5; TRBD1 matches 7 bases. The ends lost 2 bases at V and 5 bases at J; junction bases unmatched: 2. The CDR3 covers 12 residues. Germline lookup yields CDR1 GTSNPN and CDR2 SVGIG (reference sequence). This CDR3 reads CAWSLQGETQYF. CDR3 bases: TGTGCCTGGAGTCTACAGGGGGAGACCCAGTACTTC.